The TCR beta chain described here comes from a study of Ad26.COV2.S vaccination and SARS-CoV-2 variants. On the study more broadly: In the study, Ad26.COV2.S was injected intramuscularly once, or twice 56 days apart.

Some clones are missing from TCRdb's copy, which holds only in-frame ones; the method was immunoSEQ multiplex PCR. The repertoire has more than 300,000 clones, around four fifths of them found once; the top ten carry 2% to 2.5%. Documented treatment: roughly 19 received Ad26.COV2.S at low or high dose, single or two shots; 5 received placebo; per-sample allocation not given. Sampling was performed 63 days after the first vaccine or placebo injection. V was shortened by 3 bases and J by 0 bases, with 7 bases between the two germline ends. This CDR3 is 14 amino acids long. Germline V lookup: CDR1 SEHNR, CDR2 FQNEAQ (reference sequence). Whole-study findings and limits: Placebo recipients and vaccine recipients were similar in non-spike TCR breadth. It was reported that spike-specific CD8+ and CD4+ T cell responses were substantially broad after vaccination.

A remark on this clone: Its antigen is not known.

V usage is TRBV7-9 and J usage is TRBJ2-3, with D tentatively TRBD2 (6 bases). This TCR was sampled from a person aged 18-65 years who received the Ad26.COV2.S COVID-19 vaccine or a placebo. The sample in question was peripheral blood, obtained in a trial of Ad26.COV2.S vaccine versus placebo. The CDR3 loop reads CASSLTRSTDTQYF. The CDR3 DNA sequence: TGTGCCAGCAGCTTGACTAGAAGCACAGATACGCAGTATTTT.